This T cell receptor (beta chain) was found in a study of blood T cell repertoires in COVID-19 (dated by TCRdb to the early 2020s). Some background on the complete study: Samples from collaborators originated in the United States, Italy and Spain and spanned both the acute and convalescent phases of COVID-19. The samples were drawn from two sources: the first 160 participants of the ongoing ImmuneRACE study, and 1,254 subjects contributed by 6 global collaborators. The repertoires were released in a freely available public database meant as a resource for research on the immune response to SARS-CoV-2. Where available, HLA class I and class II types were obtained from metadata supplied by the sample provider rather than from assay-based typing. A de-identified subject ID, COVID-19 status, age in years and sex were almost always included in the sample metadata. The dataset comprised deeply sampled blood TCRbeta repertoires from subjects exposed to, actively infected with, or recovered from COVID-19. The material from the prospective study consisted of cDNA or gDNA derived from T cells, B-cell-depleted T cells, or PBMCs.

The CDR3 runs 17 residues from the cysteine to the phenylalanine. Left in the record is the CDR3 DNA by itself, 51 bases read in frame from the first base. After removal of 0 bases from V and 5 bases from J, the junction retains 5 bases not matched to a gene. The germline V gene (reference sequence) specifies SGHNT as CDR1 and YYREEE as CDR2. The paper as a whole reports these results and caveats: The amount of clinical and demographic metadata varied by source and participant and was provided uncurated.

A second Seattle source provided samples from volunteer blood donors who had recovered from COVID-19. Each collaborating institution followed its own protocols to collect whole blood in K2EDTA tubes. For TCRbeta analysis, collaborator samples were shipped as frozen whole blood, as isolated PBMCs, or as DNA extracted from either sample type. The immunoSEQ Assay, a bias-controlled multiplex PCR, was used to amplify TCRbeta CDR3 regions from genomic DNA. In the authors' own workflow: The number of nucleated cells in each sample was estimated from the amplification of reference gene primers within the assay. To quantify the absolute abundance of each unique TCRbeta CDR3 rearrangement, sequence reads were collapsed and filtered. For each sample, productive Simpson clonality was calculated as the square root of Simpson's diversity index over productive rearrangements. Imported from immuneACCESS, the table was reduced by TCRdb to in-frame sequences with V and J called. These copies leave out some clones; in studies compared against another copy, an unresolved V gene accounts for under half, and the cause of the remainder is not known. V, J and clone size derive from that table, while D and trimming were established from the DNA sequence. This sample holds around 280,000 clones; around 90% were observed only once. The ten largest clones capture about 2% of the sample.

This clone has only one observation. It lacks a known antigen. No much larger clonotype is one base removed from it; base qualities were not supplied. The chain couples TRBV5-4 to TRBJ2-3, with TRBD2 matching 14 junction bases. Sequences were obtained from peripheral blood. The sequence was collected from a woman aged 45 to 65 who had recovered from COVID-19. The CDR3 amino acid sequence is: CASSLGGLAGDVDTQYF. The DNA sequence is given as TGTGCCAGCAGCTTGGGGGGACTAGCGGGAGATGTAGATACGCAGTATTTT.